This entry lists 5 T cell receptor beta chains sequenced from one sample in a study of monozygotic twins with inflammatory bowel disease. Reanalyzing the 5' RACE reads, TCRdb keeps one entry per CDR3 protein, without DNA. Recorded for this sample: a few hundred thousand distinct CDR3 sequences. The material sequenced was blood. These receptors all stem from a human donor with ulcerative colitis or Crohn's disease, or a healthy co-twin of an affected twin (not recorded which).

V usage is TRBV12-3 or TRBV12-4 and J usage is TRBJ2-3; TCRdb's D call of TRBD1 is untestable without DNA. The CDR3 has 13 amino acids. The chain's CDR3 is CATKRGAADTQYF.

The chain links TRBV7-2 to TRBJ2-3; the TCRdb D gene call, TRBD2, has no DNA to confirm it. CDR1 SGHTA and CDR2 FQGNSA come from the germline V gene. The CDR3 consists of 16 residues. The CDR3 sequence is CASNLKGLAGRSTQYF.

The chain couples TRBV20-1 to TRBJ1-1. CDR3 length: 14 residues. Per germline, CDR1 DFQATT and CDR2 SNEGSKA (reference sequence). The CDR3 is CSASPLGEYTEAFF.

The V and J genes are TRBV5-1 and TRBJ1-4; TCRdb selects TRBD1, and the lack of DNA leaves this call unchecked. The CDR3 has 15 residues. Germline V CDR1 and CDR2: SGHRS, YFSETQ. CDR3 amino acids: CASSFGHRANEKLFF.

This chain joins TRBV18 and TRBJ1-5. The CDR3 spans 13 residues. Germline CDR1 is KGHSH and CDR2 is LQKENI. The CDR3 reads CASSQGEGQPQHF. Using reference TRBV18 and TRBJ1-5 for the parts outside the CDR3, the full variable domain is NAGVMQNPRHLVRRRGQEARLRCSPMKGHSHVYWYRQLPEEGLKFMVYLQKENIIDESGMPKERFSAEFPKEGPSILRIQQVVRGDSAAYFCASSQGEGQPQHFGDGTRLSIL.